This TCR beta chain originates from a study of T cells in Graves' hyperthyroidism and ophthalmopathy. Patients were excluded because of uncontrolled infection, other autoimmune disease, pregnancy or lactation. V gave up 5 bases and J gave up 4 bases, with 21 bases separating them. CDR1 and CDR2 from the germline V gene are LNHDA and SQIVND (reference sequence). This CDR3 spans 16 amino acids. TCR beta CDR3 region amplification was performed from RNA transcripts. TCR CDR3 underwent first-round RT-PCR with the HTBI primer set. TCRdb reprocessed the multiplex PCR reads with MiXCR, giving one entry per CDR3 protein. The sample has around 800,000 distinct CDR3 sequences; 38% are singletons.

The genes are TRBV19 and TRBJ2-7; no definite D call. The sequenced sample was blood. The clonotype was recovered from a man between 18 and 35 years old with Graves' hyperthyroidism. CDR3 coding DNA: TGTGCCAGTAGTGAGATTTGGCCTCTATCGATTTACGAGCAGTACTTC. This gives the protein CASSEIWPLSIYEQYF.